This T cell receptor (beta chain) is from a study of blood T cell repertoires in COVID-19. At the level of the study: Both acute and convalescent COVID-19 samples were obtained from the United States, Italy and Spain. PBMCs, B-cell-depleted T cells, or T cells provided the cDNA or gDNA that made up the material.

Seattle cases were enrolled at active infection and followed longitudinally. CDR3 length: 16 residues. Germline CDR1 is SGHDT and CDR2 is YYEEEE. V was trimmed by 1 base and J by 0 bases, leaving 14 bases between them. Per the original data handling: By means of reference gene primer amplification, nucleated cell counts were estimated. Repertoires were generated with immunoSEQ multiplex PCR, while TCRdb's copy carries only in-frame clones and drops some. The V and J calls and clone size are taken from that table; D and trimming were inferred from the DNA. The table has approximately 180,000 clones, approximately 88% seen once.

The sequence derives from a woman in her 40s with COVID-19, enrolled during active disease. The sequenced material came from peripheral blood. The chain uses TRBV5-6 and TRBJ2-7, with unresolved D. CDR3 nucleotides: TGTGCCAGCAGCTTGCCTACGTCCCGCCTCTCCTACGAGCAGTACTTC. Protein product: CASSLPTSRLSYEQYF.